The sequence of this TCR beta chain was determined in a study of blood T cell repertoires in COVID-19. The CDR3 runs 16 residues. With V trimmed by 4 bases and J by 7 bases, 9 bases remained unmatched. Per the germline V gene, CDR1 is LNHDA and CDR2 is SQIVND (reference sequence). Assay used: immunoSEQ multiplex PCR; TCRdb lists only in-frame clones, some missing. The sample lists 300,000 to 350,000 clones, about 90% occurring once. Sequencing input: PBMCs or T cells enriched from blood (not recorded which). This chain joins TRBV19 and TRBJ2-1; 11 bases match TRBD1. The receptor was isolated from a woman aged 25 to 39 who had recovered from COVID-19. The DNA of the CDR3 is TGTGCCAGTAGTACCCGGACAGGGGGCGCGGGGAATGAGCAGTTCTTC. Translating it yields CASSTRTGGAGNEQFF.